This T cell receptor (beta chain) was sequenced for a study of T cell responses to AZD1222 COVID-19 vaccine. Study conclusions and caveats: Clonal diversity was possibly underestimated, and white British individuals and females predominated among donors.

The CDR3 covers 15 residues. The germline gives CDR1 KGHSH, CDR2 LQKENI. V was trimmed by 3 bases and J by 5 bases, leaving 16 bases between them. As regards this clone: Its antigen is unknown.

Data came from immunoSEQ multiplex PCR; TCRdb stores just in-frame clones and leaves some out. The table records tens of thousands of clones, about 88% of them present only once. The sample consisted of peripheral blood, taken on day 0 of AZD1222 vaccination. This clonotype was obtained from an adult in good health. V gene TRBV18 combines with J gene TRBJ1-2, with D tentatively TRBD1 (6 bases). The CDR3 loop reads CASSPQAQGPYGYTF. Written as DNA, the CDR3 is TGTGCCAGCTCACCGCAGGCACAGGGACCTTATGGCTACACCTTC.